The rows below give T cell receptor beta chains drawn from one sample of a study of blood T cells in healthy people across ages. MiXCR, applied by TCRdb to the 5' RACE reads, yields one record per CDR3 protein. Among fewer than 1,200,000 distinct CDR3 sequences listed, about 23% were seen once. This sample also belongs to another study, concerning T cells of mothers and their children.

The sequenced sample consisted of blood. All receptors come from a girl aged 2 to 10 in good health. The CDR3 runs from the conserved cysteine through the conserved F or W. A D gene is named only where the DNA matches it firmly. The size field is filled for only some rows; it gives once, few, many or a size class.

clone_size: few; j_call: TRBJ2-6; d_call: NA; cdr3_length: 16; v_call: TRBV20-1; cdr3_nt: TGCAGTGCGAAGAGTCTAAAGGGCTCTGGGGCCAACGTCCTGACTTTC; cdr3_aa: CSAKSLKGSGANVLTF
clone_size: NA; j_call: TRBJ2-7; d_call: NA; cdr3_length: 13; v_call: TRBV4-2; cdr3_nt: TGTGCCAGCAGCCATGGGGGGACAAACGAGCAGTACTTC; cdr3_aa: CASSHGGTNEQYF
clone_size: NA; j_call: TRBJ2-4; d_call: NA; cdr3_length: 15; v_call: TRBV5-1; cdr3_nt: TGCGCCAGCAGCTTATCCCCGGGGGAACAAAACATTCAGTACTTC; cdr3_aa: CASSLSPGEQNIQYF
clone_size: few; j_call: TRBJ2-7; d_call: NA; cdr3_length: 12; v_call: TRBV2; cdr3_nt: TGTGCCAGCAAATGGGGTGTTTACGAGCAGTACTTC; cdr3_aa: CASKWGVYEQYF
clone_size: NA; j_call: TRBJ2-7; d_call: NA; cdr3_length: 12; v_call: TRBV18; cdr3_nt: TGTGCCAGCTCACCTCCAAGTAGGGAGCAGTACTTC; cdr3_aa: CASSPPSREQYF
clone_size: NA; j_call: TRBJ2-7; d_call: NA; cdr3_length: 15; v_call: TRBV11-2; cdr3_nt: TGTGCCAGCAGCTTACCGGGAGCCCTCCCCCACGAGCAGTACTTC; cdr3_aa: CASSLPGALPHEQYF
clone_size: few; j_call: TRBJ2-1; d_call: NA; cdr3_length: 12; v_call: TRBV7-3; cdr3_nt: TGTGCCAGCACTGGTCGATCGGGGGAGCAGTTCTTC; cdr3_aa: CASTGRSGEQFF
clone_size: NA; j_call: TRBJ2-5; d_call: NA; cdr3_length: 15; v_call: TRBV27; cdr3_nt: TGTGCCAGCAGTCGTGAGGGACGGATCCAAGAGACCCAGTACTTC; cdr3_aa: CASSREGRIQETQYF
clone_size: NA; j_call: TRBJ2-3; d_call: TRBD2; cdr3_length: 15; v_call: TRBV20-1; cdr3_nt: TGCAGTGCTAGACCTAGCGGGAGGAACACAGATACGCAGTATTTT; cdr3_aa: CSARPSGRNTDTQYF
clone_size: NA; j_call: TRBJ1-2; d_call: NA; cdr3_length: 15; v_call: TRBV11-3; cdr3_nt: TGTGCCAGCAGCTTAACAACGGGACCTAACTATGGCTACACCTTC; cdr3_aa: CASSLTTGPNYGYTF
clone_size: NA; j_call: TRBJ1-1; d_call: NA; cdr3_length: 13; v_call: TRBV5-5; cdr3_nt: TGTGCCAGCAGCTCAATAGCGAACACTGAAGCTTTCTTT; cdr3_aa: CASSSIANTEAFF
clone_size: NA; j_call: TRBJ2-5; d_call: TRBD1; cdr3_length: 17; v_call: TRBV14; cdr3_nt: TGTGCCAGCAGCCAAACCCGCACAGGGGGCCCCCAAGAGACCCAGTACTTC; cdr3_aa: CASSQTRTGGPQETQYF
clone_size: NA; j_call: TRBJ2-4; d_call: NA; cdr3_length: 16; v_call: TRBV2; cdr3_nt: TGTGCCAGCAGTGAAGCCGGTGGGGTTAGGGACCCTAAAACCTACTTC; cdr3_aa: CASSEAGGVRDPKTYF
clone_size: few; j_call: TRBJ2-7; d_call: NA; cdr3_length: 13; v_call: TRBV6-6; cdr3_nt: TGTGCCAGCAGTGACCCCGACGGGCAGGAGCAGTACTTC; cdr3_aa: CASSDPDGQEQYF
clone_size: NA; j_call: TRBJ2-5; d_call: NA; cdr3_length: 17; v_call: TRBV3-1; cdr3_nt: TGTGCCAGCAGCCAAGAAGGAGGGTTGTGGAACCAAGAGACCCAGTACTTC; cdr3_aa: CASSQEGGLWNQETQYF
clone_size: many; j_call: TRBJ2-6; d_call: NA; cdr3_length: 15; v_call: TRBV6-2/TRBV6-3; cdr3_nt: TGTGCCAGCAGAAAAGAACGTTATGGGGCCAACGTCCTGACTTTC; cdr3_aa: CASRKERYGANVLTF
clone_size: few; j_call: TRBJ1-3; d_call: NA; cdr3_length: 17; v_call: TRBV9; cdr3_nt: TGTGCCAGCAGCGTAGTGCCCGGTTCTAGTCCTGGAAACACCATATATTTT; cdr3_aa: CASSVVPGSSPGNTIYF
clone_size: few; j_call: TRBJ2-6; d_call: NA; cdr3_length: 17; v_call: TRBV12-3/TRBV12-4; cdr3_nt: TGTGCCAGCAGTTTAGGCCCAGATTTCTCTGGGGCCAACGTCCTGACTTTC; cdr3_aa: CASSLGPDFSGANVLTF
clone_size: NA; j_call: TRBJ2-1; d_call: NA; cdr3_length: 10; v_call: TRBV20-1; cdr3_nt: TGCAGTGCTAGTGTCCCCGAGCAGTTCTTC; cdr3_aa: CSASVPEQFF
clone_size: NA; j_call: TRBJ2-5; d_call: TRBD2; cdr3_length: 12; v_call: TRBV6-6; cdr3_nt: TGTGCCAGCGGACTAGCGGAAGAGACCCAGTACTTC; cdr3_aa: CASGLAEETQYF
clone_size: few; j_call: TRBJ1-1; d_call: NA; cdr3_length: 13; v_call: TRBV4-1; cdr3_nt: TGCGCCAGCAGCCAAGTTCTGGTTTTAGAGTCTTTCTTT; cdr3_aa: CASSQVLVLESFF
clone_size: NA; j_call: TRBJ1-2; d_call: TRBD1; cdr3_length: 17; v_call: TRBV7-2; cdr3_nt: TGTGCCAGCAGCTTAGTATTCGGGGGACAGCCGCTCTATGGCTACACCTTC; cdr3_aa: CASSLVFGGQPLYGYTF
clone_size: NA; j_call: TRBJ2-5; d_call: NA; cdr3_length: 12; v_call: TRBV27; cdr3_nt: TGTGCCAGCTGTGATGTGGAAGAGACCCAGTACTTC; cdr3_aa: CASCDVEETQYF
clone_size: NA; j_call: TRBJ1-4; d_call: NA; cdr3_length: 15; v_call: TRBV5-1; cdr3_nt: TGCGCCAGCAGCTCGCAATATGCAACTAATGAAAAACTGTTTTTT; cdr3_aa: CASSSQYATNEKLFF
clone_size: many; j_call: TRBJ2-1; d_call: TRBD2; cdr3_length: 15; v_call: TRBV7-2; cdr3_nt: TGTGCCAGCAGTTTTGGGCTAGCGGGATACAATGAGCAGTTCTTC; cdr3_aa: CASSFGLAGYNEQFF
clone_size: few; j_call: TRBJ2-3; d_call: NA; cdr3_length: 15; v_call: TRBV20-1; cdr3_nt: TGCAGTGCTAGTTTGATTGGGGGAAGCACAGATACGCAGTATTTT; cdr3_aa: CSASLIGGSTDTQYF
clone_size: NA; j_call: TRBJ2-1; d_call: NA; cdr3_length: 14; v_call: TRBV7-9; cdr3_nt: TGTGCCAGCAGCTTATGGGACTCGAACAATGAGCAGTTCTTC; cdr3_aa: CASSLWDSNNEQFF
clone_size: few; j_call: TRBJ2-2; d_call: TRBD2; cdr3_length: 13; v_call: TRBV12-3/TRBV12-4; cdr3_nt: TGTGCCAGCAGGACTAGCGAGGTCGGGGAGCTGTTTTTT; cdr3_aa: CASRTSEVGELFF
clone_size: NA; j_call: TRBJ2-1; d_call: TRBD2; cdr3_length: 16; v_call: TRBV27; cdr3_nt: TGTGCCAGCAGTAAGAGGACTAGCGGAGTAGGAAATGAGCAGTTCTTC; cdr3_aa: CASSKRTSGVGNEQFF
clone_size: few; j_call: TRBJ1-2; d_call: TRBD1; cdr3_length: 13; v_call: TRBV5-1; cdr3_nt: TGCGCCAGCAGCTTGGGACAGGGAATCGGCTACACCTTC; cdr3_aa: CASSLGQGIGYTF
clone_size: NA; j_call: TRBJ1-4; d_call: TRBD1; cdr3_length: 15; v_call: TRBV27; cdr3_nt: TGTGCCAGCAGTAATTTACGGGACAGGGGTGAAAAACTGTTTTTT; cdr3_aa: CASSNLRDRGEKLFF
clone_size: few; j_call: TRBJ1-1; d_call: NA; cdr3_length: 19; v_call: TRBV10-3; cdr3_nt: TGTGCCATCAGTGAGGTCGCCCCTGGTGGGGGGTTAAAGAACACTGAAGCTTTCTTT; cdr3_aa: CAISEVAPGGGLKNTEAFF
clone_size: NA; j_call: TRBJ2-7; d_call: NA; cdr3_length: 15; v_call: TRBV6-1; cdr3_nt: TGTGCCAGCAGTGAAGGGCCAATAGGGGTTTACGAGCAGTACTTC; cdr3_aa: CASSEGPIGVYEQYF
clone_size: few; j_call: TRBJ2-5; d_call: TRBD2; cdr3_length: 13; v_call: TRBV12-3/TRBV12-4; cdr3_nt: TGTGCCAGCAGTCCAACGAGCGGGACTAGCGGGGACTTC; cdr3_aa: CASSPTSGTSGDF
clone_size: NA; j_call: TRBJ2-5; d_call: TRBD2; cdr3_length: 16; v_call: TRBV5-1; cdr3_nt: TGCGCCAGCAGCTGGGGACTAGCGGGGCTGCTTGGGTCCCAGTACTTC; cdr3_aa: CASSWGLAGLLGSQYF
clone_size: NA; j_call: TRBJ1-6; d_call: TRBD1; cdr3_length: 15; v_call: TRBV6-5; cdr3_nt: TGTGCCAGCAGGCCCGGACAGGGGGTAATTTCACCCCTCCACTTT; cdr3_aa: CASRPGQGVISPLHF
clone_size: NA; j_call: TRBJ2-5; d_call: NA; cdr3_length: 14; v_call: TRBV9; cdr3_nt: TGTGCCAGCAGCGTAGCTTCGCGCCAAGAGACCCAGTACTTC; cdr3_aa: CASSVASRQETQYF
clone_size: NA; j_call: TRBJ1-2; d_call: NA; cdr3_length: 15; v_call: TRBV4-3; cdr3_nt: TGCGCCAGCAGCCAAGATCGGGCACCCCTCTATGGCTACACCTTC; cdr3_aa: CASSQDRAPLYGYTF
clone_size: NA; j_call: TRBJ2-1; d_call: TRBD2; cdr3_length: 15; v_call: TRBV28; cdr3_nt: TGTGCCAGCAGCCCTCTAGCGGGAGGGCCGTTTGAGCAGTTCTTC; cdr3_aa: CASSPLAGGPFEQFF
clone_size: NA; j_call: TRBJ2-7; d_call: TRBD2; cdr3_length: 15; v_call: TRBV5-4; cdr3_nt: TGTGCCAGCAGCTTAGTTAGCGGGACATCCTACGAGCAGTACTTC; cdr3_aa: CASSLVSGTSYEQYF
clone_size: NA; j_call: TRBJ2-1; d_call: NA; cdr3_length: 14; v_call: TRBV7-2; cdr3_nt: TGTGCCAGCAAAGAAAGGGGGGGTCGGAATGAGCAGTTCTTC; cdr3_aa: CASKERGGRNEQFF
clone_size: NA; j_call: TRBJ2-2; d_call: NA; cdr3_length: 15; v_call: TRBV20-1; cdr3_nt: TGCAGTGCTAGAGCCAGGACTGCTAACACCGGGGAGCTGTTTTTT; cdr3_aa: CSARARTANTGELFF
clone_size: few; j_call: TRBJ1-3; d_call: TRBD1; cdr3_length: 14; v_call: TRBV7-2; cdr3_nt: TGTGCCAGCAGCTTAGGGGGACAGGGAAACACCATATATTTT; cdr3_aa: CASSLGGQGNTIYF
clone_size: few; j_call: TRBJ2-5; d_call: NA; cdr3_length: 11; v_call: TRBV29-1; cdr3_nt: TGCAGCTGTTCTAGGGGAGAGACCCAGTACTTC; cdr3_aa: CSCSRGETQYF
clone_size: once; j_call: TRBJ2-1; d_call: TRBD2; cdr3_length: 15; v_call: TRBV20-1; cdr3_nt: TGCAGTGCTACCGACCGGGGCGGGAGGTGGGGTGAGCAGTTCTTC; cdr3_aa: CSATDRGGRWGEQFF
clone_size: few; j_call: TRBJ2-1; d_call: NA; cdr3_length: 15; v_call: TRBV18; cdr3_nt: TGTGCCAGCTCCCGGGGCTGGGAGATGGACAATGAGCAGTTCTTC; cdr3_aa: CASSRGWEMDNEQFF
clone_size: NA; j_call: TRBJ1-2; d_call: NA; cdr3_length: 14; v_call: TRBV5-1; cdr3_nt: TGCGCCAGCAGCTTAGGGGAACTCGGCTATGGCTACACCTTC; cdr3_aa: CASSLGELGYGYTF
clone_size: few; j_call: TRBJ2-5; d_call: NA; cdr3_length: 13; v_call: TRBV4-1; cdr3_nt: TGCGCCAGCAGCCAAGGTCGGCTGGAGACCCAGTACTTC; cdr3_aa: CASSQGRLETQYF
clone_size: few; j_call: TRBJ2-5; d_call: TRBD1; cdr3_length: 15; v_call: TRBV7-9; cdr3_nt: TGTGCCAGCAGCCAACCGGGACAGGGAGAAGAGACTCAGTACTTC; cdr3_aa: CASSQPGQGEETQYF
clone_size: once; j_call: TRBJ2-7; d_call: NA; cdr3_length: 22; v_call: TRBV28; cdr3_nt: TGTGCCAGCAGTTTCTTGGGGACAAGGGGTGGGCTAGCGCGTCGACCCACCTACGAGCAGTACTTC; cdr3_aa: CASSFLGTRGGLARRPTYEQYF
clone_size: few; j_call: TRBJ2-3; d_call: NA; cdr3_length: 18; v_call: TRBV24-1; cdr3_nt: TGTGCCACCAGTGATTACTCGGACCTTCGTCAGGGGAGAGATACGCAGTATTTT; cdr3_aa: CATSDYSDLRQGRDTQYF
clone_size: many; j_call: TRBJ2-5; d_call: NA; cdr3_length: 14; v_call: TRBV29-1; cdr3_nt: TGCAGCGTTGAAAGCGGGGACAAGGGGGAGACCCAGTACTTC; cdr3_aa: CSVESGDKGETQYF
clone_size: few; j_call: TRBJ2-2; d_call: NA; cdr3_length: 15; v_call: TRBV6-2/TRBV6-3; cdr3_nt: TGTGCCAGCAGTTACGAGGACTCCGGAGCTGGGGAGCTGTTTTTT; cdr3_aa: CASSYEDSGAGELFF
clone_size: once; j_call: TRBJ1-2; d_call: TRBD1; cdr3_length: 13; v_call: TRBV2; cdr3_nt: TGTGCCAGCAGTGAAGAGGCAGGGGGGAGCTACACCTTC; cdr3_aa: CASSEEAGGSYTF
clone_size: few; j_call: TRBJ2-3; d_call: TRBD2; cdr3_length: 17; v_call: TRBV7-2; cdr3_nt: TGTGCCAGCAGCACCCGCCCGGGACTAGCGGCGACAGATACGCAGTATTTT; cdr3_aa: CASSTRPGLAATDTQYF